The 25 T cell receptor beta chains given below trace back to one sample, sequenced in a study of cytomegalovirus exposure and HLA in healthy donors (dated by TCRdb to 2015 to 2018). Libraries were constructed by the immunoSEQ multiplex PCR assay. The multiplex PCR relied on a mix of 60 forward primers for TCR Vbeta segments and 13 reverse primers for TCR Jbeta segments. Entries here come from immuneACCESS through TCRdb and include only in-frame sequences with V and J called. Some clones fail to appear in such tables; in the studies checked, an unresolved V gene covers under half of the shortfall, and the cause of the remainder is unknown. For this sample there are some 200,000 clones; approximately 81% appear just once. The ten largest clones capture about 3.8% of the sample. Sample: PBMCs. The receptor set was obtained from a middle-aged man in good health and CMV-seronegative.

The chain couples TRBV10-3 to TRBJ2-7; D may be TRBD2 (7 bases). The V end was cut by 4 bases, the J end by 5 bases, with 12 bases between. Germline V gene data show CDR1 as ENHRY and CDR2 as SYGVKD. The CDR3 sequence is 13 residues long. This CDR3 is CAISGVGGDEQYF. In DNA form, the CDR3 reads TGTGCCATCAGTGGGGTAGGGGGGGACGAGCAGTACTTC.

This rearrangement joins TRBV19 to TRBJ2-5, with TRBD1 identical over 7 bases. J lost 6 bases, V lost 10 bases, and 14 bases had no gene match. The germline gives CDR1 LNHDA, CDR2 SQIVND (reference sequence). The CDR3 spans 14 residues. CDR3 DNA sequence: TGTGCCACGGTACCCCGACAGGGTGGGAAGACCCAGTACTTC. Its protein is CATVPRQGGKTQYF.

The rearrangement uses TRBV6-6 and TRBJ2-3, with 8 bases identical to TRBD2. V dropped 2 bases and J dropped 3; count of bases not matched to a gene: 7. The CDR3 is made up of 16 amino acids. Germline CDR1 and CDR2: MNHNY and SVGAGI (reference sequence). The DNA for the CDR3 is TGTGCCAGCAGTTACGACGGGGGGGCTCTGACAGATACGCAGTATTTT. It is translated as CASSYDGGALTDTQYF.

As for this clone: An end of the junction does not agree with germline; a read error may underlie this. V and J are TRBV6-1 and TRBJ2-5, with 10 nucleotides matching TRBD1. The CDR3 length is 16 residues. Germline V CDR1 and CDR2: MNHNS, SASEGT. The CDR3 spells CASREDRGLSIETQYF. CDR3 DNA sequence: TGTGCCAGCAGAGAAGACAGGGGGCTAAGTATAGAGACCCAGTACTTC.

V usage is TRBV6-1 and J usage is TRBJ2-7, with 7 bases fitting TRBD2. The ends lost 3 bases at V and 6 bases at J; junction bases unmatched: 5. The CDR3 has 13 residues. Germline-derived CDR1 and CDR2 are MNHNS and SASEGT. The CDR3 DNA sequence: TGTGCCAGCAGTGATACGGGGGAGGGCGAGCAGTACTTC. Translation: CASSDTGEGEQYF.

The rearrangement uses TRBV15 and TRBJ1-4; D is perhaps TRBD1 (5 bases). The CDR3 has 14 residues. The V end lost 6 bases, the J end lost 7 bases, and 15 bases lay between the germline ends. Germline CDR1 and CDR2: LNHNV and YYDKDF (reference sequence). CDR3 residues: CATRGSGGAEKLFF. CDR3 coding DNA: TGTGCCACCAGAGGGTCGGGGGGAGCTGAAAAACTGTTTTTT. The full variable domain, in which reference TRBV15 and TRBJ1-4 provide the parts outside the CDR3, is DAMVIQNPRYQVTQFGKPVTLSCSQTLNHNVMYWYQQKSSQAPKLLFHYYDKDFNNEADTPDNFQSRRPNTSFCFLDIRSPGLGDTAMYLCATRGSGGAEKLFFGSGTQLSVL.

The chain employs TRBV19 and TRBJ2-1, with 9 bases lining up with TRBD1. Trimming took 2 bases from V and 7 from J; bases not matched to a gene: 15. This CDR3 region has 18 residues. The germline V gene has CDR1 LNHDA and CDR2 SQIVND (reference sequence). The CDR3 region has the DNA TGTGCCAGTAGTATATGGGACAGGGTCGTCCCGGTGGGAAATGAGCAGTTCTTC. Translated: CASSIWDRVVPVGNEQFF.

The rearrangement uses TRBV7-9 and TRBJ2-7, with 8 bases that match TRBD1. Per germline, CDR1 SEHNR and CDR2 FQNEAQ (reference sequence). The junction had 5 bases not matched to a gene; V was cut back by 5 bases and J by 2 bases. This CDR3 has 14 amino acids. The CDR3 DNA reads TGTGCCAGCAGCCAAGGACAGGGAACCTACGAGCAGTACTTC. Translating gives CASSQGQGTYEQYF.

This chain links TRBV7-2 with TRBJ1-5, with D possibly being TRBD1 (6 bases). Germline-derived CDR1 and CDR2 are SGHTA and FQGNSA. This CDR3 is built from 15 residues. Trimming stripped 5 bases from V and 2 bases from J, with 13 bases between. CDR3 region: CASSSQGSGNQPQHF. As DNA, the CDR3 is TGTGCCAGCAGCAGCCAGGGGTCGGGCAATCAGCCCCAGCATTTT.

V usage is TRBV7-2 and J usage is TRBJ1-5, with TRBD1 matching over 7 bases. The CDR3 consists of 15 residues. V was pared by 3 bases and J by 3 bases, with 5 bases of the junction left unmatched. Germline CDR1 is SGHTA and CDR2 is FQGNSA. For the CDR3, the DNA is TGTGCCAGCAGCTTGCCGGGACAGAACAATCAGCCCCAGCATTTT. Its translation: CASSLPGQNNQPQHF.

The gene calls are TRBV2 and TRBJ2-3, with 7 bases matching TRBD1. CDR1 and CDR2 from the germline V gene are SNHLY and FYNNEI. CDR3 length: 16 residues. V lost 6 bases, J lost 1 base, and 10 bases stayed unmatched. DNA of the CDR3: TGTGCCAGCAGCACCGTTAGGGGGCCTCGCACAGATACGCAGTATTTT. This translates into CASSTVRGPRTDTQYF.

This chain links TRBV7-2 with TRBJ2-2, with 7 bases lining up with TRBD1. Germline CDR1 and CDR2: SGHTA and FQGNSA. The V segment lost 5 bases and the J segment 5 bases; nucleotides outside the gene matches: 5. The CDR3 has 14 residues. The CDR3 sequence is CASSKSGGTGELFF. In nucleotides, the CDR3 is TGTGCCAGCAGCAAATCAGGGGGAACCGGGGAGCTGTTTTTT.

Only one count was recorded for this clone. Here the CDR3 DNA reads TGTGCCAGCAGCTTACAGGGGCGAGAGGGCCTAGATGGCTACACCTTC. Translating it yields CASSLQGREGLDGYTF. The rearrangement joins TRBV7-2 to TRBJ1-2; the D gene is possibly TRBD1 (6 bases). This CDR3 has 16 residues. The germline CDR1 and CDR2 sequences are SGHTA and FQGNSA. Trimming took off 2 bases at V and 6 bases at J, with 19 bases between the two ends.

The CDR3 nucleotides read TGTGCCAGCAGCTTGACAGGAACCTACGAGCAGTACTTC. It yields the protein CASSLTGTYEQYF. This chain links TRBV5-4 with TRBJ2-7; a possible D gene is TRBD1 (5 bases). The CDR3 loop spans 13 amino acids. Trimming pared 1 base from V and 2 bases from J, leaving 7 bases between. CDR1 and CDR2 from the germline V gene are SGHNT and YYREEE (reference sequence).

The V gene is TRBV19, the J gene TRBJ2-4; 9 bases align to TRBD1. The CDR3 has 17 amino acids. CDR1 LNHDA and CDR2 SQIVND come from the germline V gene (reference sequence). Trimming removed 4 bases from V and 6 bases from J; junction bases left unmatched: 13. Written as DNA, the CDR3 is TGTGCCAGTAGTAGATCAGGGGACAGGGTGAAATTAAACATTCAGTACTTC. Residues: CASSRSGDRVKLNIQYF.

The chain has TRBV10-3 and TRBJ1-4, with 7 bases fitting TRBD1. Per the germline V gene, CDR1 is ENHRY and CDR2 is SYGVKD. After removal of 8 bases from V and 8 bases from J, the junction contained 5 bases not matched to a gene. The CDR3 length is 12 residues. This CDR3 is CAIGAGGEKLFF. In DNA, the CDR3 is TGTGCCATCGGGGCAGGGGGAGAAAAACTGTTTTTT.

The chain recombines TRBV18 with TRBJ1-1, with D maybe TRBD1 (5 bases). The CDR3 totals 16 residues. Trimming removed 2 bases from V and 1 base from J, with 14 bases in between. Germline CDR1 KGHSH, CDR2 LQKENI. The CDR3: CASSPSQGVGNTEAFF. The CDR3 bases are TGTGCCAGCTCACCATCCCAGGGTGTGGGGAACACTGAAGCTTTCTTT.

The chain couples TRBV5-1 to TRBJ2-5, with a weak D call TRBD1 (6 bases). The CDR3 covers 15 residues. The V gene lost 0 bases and the J gene lost 6 bases, with 15 bases spanning the gap. Germline CDR1 is SGHRS and CDR2 is YFSETQ. CDR3 sequence (DNA): TGCGCCAGCAGCTTGGACAGGACAGTCGATCAGACCCAGTACTTC. It encodes CASSLDRTVDQTQYF.

A single count supports this clone. This rearrangement joins TRBV13 to TRBJ1-1; D might be TRBD1 (5 bases). The CDR3 sequence is 13 residues long. V lost 6 bases, J lost 2 bases, and 10 bases lay in between. Germline CDR1 and CDR2: PRHDT and FYEKMQ (reference sequence). The CDR3 nucleotides read TGTGCCAGCAGTCGCCAGGGAAACACTGAAGCTTTCTTT. As protein: CASSRQGNTEAFF.

The chain couples TRBV7-2 to TRBJ1-1; D not resolved. Germline CDR1 and CDR2: SGHTA and FQGNSA. Trimming stripped 2 bases from V and 1 base from J, with 8 bases between. This CDR3 is 14 amino acids long. The CDR3 coding sequence is TGTGCCAGCAGCTTATATCCAGGGAACACTGAAGCTTTCTTT. Protein sequence: CASSLYPGNTEAFF.

On this clone itself: The sample holds other DNA sequences that translate to the same CDR3. This chain joins TRBV19 and TRBJ2-3; D remains ambiguous. V was shortened by 2 bases and J by 5 bases, with 5 bases between the two germline ends. The germline V gene encodes CDR1 LNHDA and CDR2 SQIVND (reference sequence). The CDR3 consists of 12 residues. This chain's CDR3 is CASSITRDTQYF. The CDR3 DNA follows: TGTGCCAGTAGTATAACACGAGATACGCAGTATTTT. Drawing the rest from reference TRBV19 and TRBJ2-3, the complete variable domain is DGGITQSPKYLFRKEGQNVTLSCEQNLNHDAMYWYRQDPGQGLRLIYYSQIVNDFQKGDIAEGYSVSREKKESFPLTVTSAQKNPTAFYLCASSITRDTQYFGPGTRLTVL.

This sequence joins TRBV5-8 and TRBJ1-6; D gene uncertain. CDR1 SGHTS and CDR2 YDEGEE come from the germline V gene. This CDR3 contains 14 residues. Trimming pared 4 bases from V and 10 bases from J, leaving 15 bases between. The CDR3 here is CASSLRRAGSPLHF. CDR3 DNA: TGTGCCAGCAGCCTAAGGAGGGCGGGATCACCCCTCCACTTT.

The chain's CDR3 is CASSSRDRGYNEQFF. CDR3 in DNA: TGTGCCAGCAGCTCCCGGGACAGGGGATACAATGAGCAGTTCTTC. The rearrangement joins TRBV7-8 to TRBJ2-1; 10 positions match TRBD1. J lost 4 bases, V lost 4 bases, and 4 bases had no gene match. Germline CDR1 and CDR2: SGHVS and FQNEAQ. The CDR3 covers 15 residues.

The chain uses TRBV4-1 and TRBJ2-5; D perhaps matches TRBD2 (5 bases). The J call is in doubt because the DNA end fits TRBJ2-7 better. CDR3 length: 18 residues. The germline gives CDR1 MGHRA, CDR2 YSYEKL. The CDR3 region has the DNA TGCGCCAGCAGCCGCCTGCCGCCGGGCAGAGGGTTCTCCTACGAGCAGTACTTC. It specifies CASSRLPPGRGFSYEQYF.

V and J are TRBV4-1 and TRBJ2-7; TRBD1 agrees at 8 bases. The germline V gene has CDR1 MGHRA and CDR2 YSYEKL. Unmatched junction bases numbered 8, after V lost 0 bases and J lost 7 bases. CDR3 size: 15 residues. CDR3 nucleotides: TGCGCCAGCAGCCAAGATCCGCAGGGGGCGTTGGAGCAGTACTTC. Its protein is CASSQDPQGALEQYF.